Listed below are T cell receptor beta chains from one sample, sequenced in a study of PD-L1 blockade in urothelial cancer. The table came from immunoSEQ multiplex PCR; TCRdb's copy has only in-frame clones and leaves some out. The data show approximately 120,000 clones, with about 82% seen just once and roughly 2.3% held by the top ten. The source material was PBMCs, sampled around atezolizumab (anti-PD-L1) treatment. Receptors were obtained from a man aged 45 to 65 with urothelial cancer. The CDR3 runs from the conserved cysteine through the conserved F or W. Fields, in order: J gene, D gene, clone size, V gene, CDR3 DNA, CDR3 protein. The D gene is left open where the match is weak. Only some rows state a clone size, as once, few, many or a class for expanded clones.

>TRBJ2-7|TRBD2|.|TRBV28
TGTGCCAGCAGTTCGCCGGGACTAGCGGGAGACGAGCAGTACTTC
CASSSPGLAGDEQYF
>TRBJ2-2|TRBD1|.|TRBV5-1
TGCGCCAGCAGCGCTACAGGGGGCGCCGGCACCGGGGAGCTGTTTTTT
CASSATGGAGTGELFF
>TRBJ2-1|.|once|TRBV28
TGTGCCAGCAGTTACACGAACTCCTACAATGAGCAGTTCTTC
CASSYTNSYNEQFF
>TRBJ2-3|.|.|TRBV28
TGTGCCAGCGGCCTCTCGGGCGGGGATACGCAGTATTTT
CASGLSGGDTQYF
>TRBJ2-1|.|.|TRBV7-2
TGTGCCAGCAGCGGCAACAGGGCCCGGGGCAATGAGCAGTTCTTC
CASSGNRARGNEQFF
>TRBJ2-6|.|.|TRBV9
TGTGCCAGCAGCGTAGATGTGTTCCTTAGCTCTGGGGCCAACGTCCTGACTTTC
CASSVDVFLSSGANVLTF
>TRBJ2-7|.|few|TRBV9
TGTGCCAGCAGCCCCAAGGTGGGGGGCGAGCAGTACTTC
CASSPKVGGEQYF
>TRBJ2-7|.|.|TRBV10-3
TGTGCCATCAGTGGGGGAGAAGGCCTAGGGCAGTACTTC
CAISGGEGLGQYF
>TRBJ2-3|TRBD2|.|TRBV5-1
TGCGCCAGCAGCTTGGGCGGGGGAGCAGATACGCAGTATTTT
CASSLGGGADTQYF
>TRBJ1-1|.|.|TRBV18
TGTGCCAGCTCACTACAGGGAATCTCCACTGAAGCTTTCTTT
CASSLQGISTEAFF
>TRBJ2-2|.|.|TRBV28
TGTGCCAGCAGTTTAGGGAACAGGGATGACACCGGGGAGCTGTTTTTT
CASSLGNRDDTGELFF
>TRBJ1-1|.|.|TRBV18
TGTGCCAGCTCACATCGGGAACAGCTTAACACTGAAGCTTTCTTT
CASSHREQLNTEAFF
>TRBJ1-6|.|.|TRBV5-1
TGCGCCAGCAGCTCCACAGGACGCGGGAGCTCACCCCTCCACTTT
CASSSTGRGSSPLHF
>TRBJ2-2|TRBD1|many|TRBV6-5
TGTGCCAGCAGTTACTCGTGGACAGGGAACATCGGGGAGCTGTTTTTT
CASSYSWTGNIGELFF
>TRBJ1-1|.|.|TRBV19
TGTGCCAGTAGTATGGGAGTGGGTAGCAATGATGCTTTCTTT
CASSMGVGSNDAFF
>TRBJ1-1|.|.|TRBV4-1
TGCGCCAGCAGCCAAGATTACCGGGGAACTAGCACTGAAGCTTTCTTT
CASSQDYRGTSTEAFF
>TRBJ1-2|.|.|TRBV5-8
TGTGCCAGCTCTGGCAACTATGGCTACACCTTC
CASSGNYGYTF
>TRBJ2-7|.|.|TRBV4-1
TGCGCCAGCAGCCAAGGACAGACGAACTACGAGCAGTACTTC
CASSQGQTNYEQYF
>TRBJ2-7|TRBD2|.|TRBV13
TGTGCCAGCAGCTTATTTTTAAGTTTGACTAGCCACGAGCAGTACTTC
CASSLFLSLTSHEQYF
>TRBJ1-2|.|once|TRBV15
TGTGCCACCAGCAGTTGGGGGGGGCGTGGAGGCGGCTACACCTTC
CATSSWGGRGGGYTF
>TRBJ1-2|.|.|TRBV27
TGTGCCAGCAGTTCCCGCACAGGCCCCCGGGTCGACTATGGCTACACCTTC
CASSSRTGPRVDYGYTF
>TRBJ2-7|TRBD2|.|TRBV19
TGTGCCAGTAGGTCACTAGCGGGAGGGTCCTACGAGCAGTACTTC
CASRSLAGGSYEQYF